The clone carrying this T cell receptor (beta chain) turned up a few times. Its antigen is currently unknown. Sorting that relied on CD45RO/CCR7/CD25/CD127/CD95/CD27 yielded CD4+ naive, central memory, regulatory and stem cell-like memory cells. Sorted populations were all over 95% pure. The data were taken from a study of beta chain features in type 1 diabetes. Study in general: Examined across all samples were about 99,000,000 sorted cells.

The CDR3 is made up of 15 amino acids. Germline V CDR1 and CDR2: SGDLS, YYNGEE. V dropped 0 bases and J dropped 8 bases, with 17 bases sitting between them. Study-wide findings and caveats: VDJ junctions from type 1 diabetes patients carried fewer insertions and larger deletions.

Reverse transcribing all isolated RNA meant expressed TCRB transcripts were sequenced. Generated by immunoSEQ multiplex PCR, the TCRdb table keeps only in-frame clones and is missing some. The sample lists about 140,000 clones, approximately 10% occurring once. The TCR sequence derives from a woman between 35 and 50 years old in good health. V usage is TRBV9 and J usage is TRBJ1-2; the D is unclear. Sample: central memory CD4+ T cells from blood. As DNA, the CDR3 is TGTGCCAGCAGCGTAGATCCCTCCATCGGGTCGGGCTACACCTTC. It is translated as CASSVDPSIGSGYTF.